The 22 T cell receptor beta chains below all came from one sample that was sequenced in a study of blood T cell repertoires in COVID-19. Some clones are missing from TCRdb's copy, which holds only in-frame ones; the method was immunoSEQ multiplex PCR. The sample holds over 150,000 clones; approximately 82% are singletons and the top ten take around 6.9%. The sample consisted of peripheral blood. Every receptor here comes from a human donor with acute or convalescent COVID-19. The donor label of this sample is uncertain.

This clone was detected a few times. This rearrangement joins TRBV9 to TRBJ1-2, with D hard to call. V lost 3 bases and J lost 8, with 11 bases in between. CDR1 is SGDLS, CDR2 YYNGEE, per germline. CDR3 length: 12 amino acids. The CDR3 nucleotides read TGTGCCAGCAGCGGAGCTGTGCCAGGCTACACCTTC. Translating gives CASSGAVPGYTF. The whole variable domain, filled in from reference TRBV9 and TRBJ1-2, reads DSGVTQTPKHLITATGQRVTLRCSPRSGDLSVYWYQQSLDQGLQFLIQYYNGEERAKGNILERFSAQQFPDLHSELNLSSLELGDSALYFCASSGAVPGYTFGSGTRLTVV.

This clone has just one count. The chain combines TRBV7-2 with TRBJ2-7; D is unclear. The ends were cut back, 3 bases at V and 3 bases at J, with 9 bases in the middle. CDR3 length: 13 residues. From germline, CDR1 is SGHTA and CDR2 FQGNSA. The CDR3 loop reads CASSFFRYYEQYF. The CDR3 nucleotides read TGTGCCAGCAGCTTTTTTAGATACTACGAGCAGTACTTC.

The rearrangement joins TRBV11-2 to TRBJ1-5, with a weak D call TRBD1 (6 bases). Deletions cut 5 bases from V and 4 bases from J, with 9 bases between. The CDR3 consists of 13 residues. Per the germline V gene, CDR1 is SGHAT and CDR2 is FQNNGV. CDR3 in amino acids: CASSQDRNQPQHF. CDR3 in DNA: TGTGCCAGCAGCCAAGACAGGAATCAGCCCCAGCATTTT.

The chain employs TRBV30 and TRBJ2-2; 7 bases are shared with TRBD2. There are 13 residues in the CDR3. The germline CDR1 and CDR2 sequences are GTSNPN and SVGIG (reference sequence). V was pared by 4 bases and J by 6 bases, with 5 bases of the junction left unmatched. The CDR3 DNA sequence: TGTGCCTGGACTAGCGGAACACCCGGGGAGCTGTTTTTT. Encoded protein: CAWTSGTPGELFF.

The rearrangement joins TRBV27 to TRBJ1-1; 7 bases fit TRBD1. The length of the CDR3 is 14 residues. Germline V lookup: CDR1 MNHEY, CDR2 SMNVEV (reference sequence). After removal of 7 bases from V and 4 bases from J, the junction contained 9 bases not matched to a gene. CDR3 residues: CASKVDRVATEAFF. DNA of the CDR3: TGTGCCAGCAAAGTCGACAGGGTGGCCACTGAAGCTTTCTTT.

A single count supports this clone. This chain connects TRBV28 to TRBJ2-3, with D hard to call. V was trimmed by 4 bases and J by 1 base, leaving 9 bases between them. The CDR3 covers 14 residues. In germline, CDR1 is MDHEN, CDR2 SYDVKM. CDR3 loop: CASSSPTGTDTQYF. CDR3 nucleotides: TGTGCCAGCAGTTCACCCACGGGCACAGATACGCAGTATTTT.

The rearrangement uses TRBV7-8 and TRBJ2-3, with D perhaps TRBD1 (5 bases). The CDR3 is made up of 16 amino acids. The V gene's germline CDR1 is SGHVS and CDR2 FQNEAQ. The V end lost 0 bases, the J end lost 4 bases, and 14 bases lay between the germline ends. Written as DNA, the CDR3 is TGTGCCAGCAGCTTAGCCCTCGTTGGGGCGGCAGATACGCAGTATTTT. Its translation: CASSLALVGAADTQYF.

The chain has TRBV24-1 and TRBJ1-5, with TRBD1 matching over 8 bases. Germline CDR1 is KGHDR and CDR2 is SFDVKD. The CDR3 totals 15 residues. Trimming cost V 4 bases and J 5 bases; bases outside gene matches: 6. DNA for the CDR3: TGTGCCACCAGTGAAGGGACAGGCTTCCATCAGCCCCAGCATTTT. It yields the protein CATSEGTGFHQPQHF.

The chain carries TRBV10-3 and TRBJ1-3; tentatively, D is TRBD1 (5 bases). The CDR3 extends over 14 amino acids. Per germline, CDR1 ENHRY and CDR2 SYGVKD. V was trimmed by 7 bases and J by 4 bases, leaving 14 bases between them. CDR3 bases: TGTGCCATCAAGTTGGGGGGATCGGGAAACACCATATATTTT. This gives the protein CAIKLGGSGNTIYF.

This clone has a count of ten or more. The J gene is TRBJ2-5, the V gene TRBV28; tentatively, D is TRBD1 (7 bases). The V end lost 6 bases, the J end lost 3 bases, and 17 bases lay between the germline ends. From germline, CDR1 is MDHEN and CDR2 SYDVKM. The CDR3 runs 15 residues. The CDR3 coding sequence is TGTGCCAGCAGCTCCCAGGGGGGACTTGAAGAGACCCAGTACTTC. Translation: CASSSQGGLEETQYF.

The rearrangement joins TRBV28 to TRBJ1-2; D unresolved. CDR3 length: 13 amino acids. Trimming left V 5 bases short and J 7 bases short, with 14 bases between. Germline CDR1 MDHEN, CDR2 SYDVKM. The CDR3 DNA reads TGTGCCAGCAGTACGGGGAGAGCAGCTGGCTACACCTTC. It specifies CASSTGRAAGYTF.

The chain combines TRBV7-2 with TRBJ1-5; D unresolved. This CDR3 contains 14 residues. Trimming cost V 3 bases and J 2 bases, with 8 bases left between them. The V gene's germline CDR1 is SGHTA and CDR2 FQGNSA. CDR3 nucleotide sequence: TGTGCCAGCAGCTTCGGGTCGGGCAATCAGCCCCAGCATTTT. This translates into CASSFGSGNQPQHF.

DNA for the CDR3: TGTGCCAGCTCCCCGACTACTCAAGGCTACAATGAGCAGTTCTTC. Its translation is CASSPTTQGYNEQFF. The chain links TRBV18 to TRBJ2-1, with a weak D call TRBD2 (5 bases). V was pared by 6 bases and J by 3 bases, with 15 bases between. The germline V gene encodes CDR1 KGHSH and CDR2 LQKENI. This CDR3 is built from 15 residues.

This sequence joins TRBV18 and TRBJ2-3; the D is unclear. The germline V and J ends were trimmed by 3 bases and 0 bases, with 13 bases remaining between them. This CDR3 contains 16 residues. Germline V gene sequence: CDR1 KGHSH, CDR2 LQKENI. CDR3 in amino acids: CASSPSRLASTDTQYF. The DNA of the CDR3 is TGTGCCAGCTCACCCTCTCGACTGGCTAGCACAGATACGCAGTATTTT. Supplemented by reference TRBV18 and TRBJ2-3, the full variable domain reads NAGVMQNPRHLVRRRGQEARLRCSPMKGHSHVYWYRQLPEEGLKFMVYLQKENIIDESGMPKERFSAEFPKEGPSILRIQQVVRGDSAAYFCASSPSRLASTDTQYFGPGTRLTVL.

The chain couples TRBV7-2 to TRBJ1-1; no clear D gene. Germline V lookup: CDR1 SGHTA, CDR2 FQGNSA. The CDR3 runs to 14 residues. The germline V and J ends were trimmed by 7 bases and 4 bases, with 16 bases remaining between them. The CDR3 is CASKPGFTSTEAFF. The CDR3 DNA reads TGTGCCAGCAAACCCGGGTTCACCTCCACTGAAGCTTTCTTT.

This chain connects TRBV6-6 to TRBJ1-2; possibly TRBD1 for D (5 bases). V was cut by 6 bases and J by 8 bases, with 19 bases left in between. Germline V lookup: CDR1 MNHNY, CDR2 SVGAGI (reference sequence). The CDR3 is 14 residues long. The CDR3 loop is CASSMDTVAGGYTF. CDR3 DNA sequence: TGTGCCAGCAGCATGGACACCGTTGCCGGAGGCTACACCTTC.

V and J are TRBV12-3 or TRBV12-4 and TRBJ2-3; 8 bases align to TRBD2. The CDR3 is 13 amino acids. Trimming removed 4 bases from V and 6 bases from J; junction bases left unmatched: 3. For the CDR3, the DNA is TGTGCCAGCAGTTCTTCTAGCGGGGATACGCAGTATTTT. This codes for CASSSSSGDTQYF.

V gene TRBV30 combines with J gene TRBJ1-6; D perhaps matches TRBD1 (6 bases). Germline-derived CDR1 and CDR2 are GTSNPN and SVGIG (reference sequence). Trimming took 2 bases from V and 7 from J, leaving 12 bases between them. The CDR3 spans 14 residues. Written as DNA, the CDR3 is TGTGCCTGGAGTAAGGACAGTACAAATTCACCCCTCCACTTT. Translation: CAWSKDSTNSPLHF.

This chain joins TRBV7-8 and TRBJ1-2; D is uncertain. V was trimmed by 2 bases and J by 5 bases, leaving 9 bases between them. Germline CDR1 SGHVS, CDR2 FQNEAQ. This CDR3 comprises 13 residues. CDR3 region: CASSLFSEYGYTF. The CDR3 nucleotides are TGTGCCAGCAGCTTATTCAGTGAATATGGCTACACCTTC.

The chain links TRBV28 to TRBJ1-1; D perhaps matches TRBD1 (6 bases). The CDR3 sequence is 13 residues long. Per germline, CDR1 MDHEN and CDR2 SYDVKM. Trimming shortened V by 6 bases and J by 5 bases, and 13 bases separated the two germline ends. In nucleotides, the CDR3 is TGTGCCAGCAGCCAACAGGGCCCGACTGAAGCTTTCTTT. Protein sequence: CASSQQGPTEAFF.

In its sample, this clone was seen once. Other DNA sequences in this specimen translate into the identical CDR3. V and J are TRBV19 and TRBJ2-5; 9 bases line up with TRBD2. From germline, CDR1 is LNHDA and CDR2 SQIVND (reference sequence). The CDR3 runs 13 residues. The ends lost 5 bases at V and 4 bases at J; junction bases unmatched: 2. CDR3 sequence reads: CASSATSGETQYF. CDR3 bases: TGTGCCAGTAGTGCGACTAGCGGAGAGACCCAGTACTTC.

This clone was recorded many times. V and J are TRBV11-3 and TRBJ1-1, with D uncertain. From germline, CDR1 is SGHNT and CDR2 YENEEA. Trimming took off 4 bases at V and 5 bases at J, with 11 bases between the two ends. The CDR3 spans 13 residues. The CDR3 loop is CASSSDGGTEAFF. For the CDR3, the DNA is TGTGCCAGCAGCTCGGATGGCGGGACTGAAGCTTTCTTT.